The subject of this entry is one TCR beta chain. Per the study methods: Quantification of nucleated cells was approximated via reference gene primer amplification. Repertoires were generated with immunoSEQ multiplex PCR, while TCRdb's copy carries only in-frame clones and drops some. V, J and clone size reflect that table, while D and trimming were determined from the DNA. This table holds about 42,000 clones, around 84% found once. The sample belongs to a study of blood T cell repertoires in COVID-19. Turning to the study itself: Spain, Italy and the United States supplied samples that represented acute and convalescent COVID-19. PBMCs, B-cell-depleted T cells, or T cells provided the cDNA or gDNA that made up the material.

The CDR3 has 15 residues. Losses at the gene ends were 5 bases for V and 6 bases for J; bases not matched to a gene: 7. The germline gives CDR1 SGHAT, CDR2 FQNNGV. The receptor was derived from a woman between 70 and 85 years old in a cohort sampled during active COVID-19. Material for sequencing was peripheral blood. V gene TRBV11-2 combines with J gene TRBJ2-2, with TRBD2 matching 9 bases. DNA for the CDR3: TGTGCCAGCAGCCGGCGAGCGGGAGGTTCCGGGGAGCTGTTTTTT. It is translated as CASSRRAGGSGELFF. Using reference TRBV11-2 and TRBJ2-2 for the parts outside the CDR3, the full variable domain is EAGVAQSPRYKIIEKRQSVAFWCNPISGHATLYWYQQILGQGPKLLIQFQNNGVVDDSQLPKDRFSAERLKGVDSTLKIQPAKLEDSAVYLCASSRRAGGSGELFFGEGSRLTVL.